This T cell receptor beta chain was identified in a study of T cell responses to AZD1222 COVID-19 vaccine. In the study overall: The study pooled second doses at about 4 or about 12 weeks.

As for this clone: Its specificity is unknown. The junction departs from germline at one end; a sequencing error may be responsible.

Clones were read by immunoSEQ multiplex PCR, and TCRdb kept only the in-frame ones, dropping some. The sample lists 100,000 to 150,000 clones; about 88% were seen once. Study results and caveats: Two AZD1222 doses significantly raised spike-specific TCR breadth and depth over controls.

Sequences were derived from peripheral blood, sampled on day 0 of AZD1222 vaccination. The sequence was collected from an adult in good health.

The CDR3 coding sequence is TGTGCTAGCAGCTTAGCGAGGTTCCAAGAGACCCAGTACTTC. Translating gives CASSLARFQETQYF. This chain links TRBV7-7 with TRBJ2-5; possible D gene TRBD2, 5 bases. Germline V gene lookup returns CDR1 SSHAT and CDR2 FNYEAQ (reference sequence). The CDR3 runs 14 residues.